This note documents a single T cell receptor beta chain sequence. Its antigen is currently unknown. RNA, once extracted, was reverse transcribed into cDNA for use as the sequencing template. The assay was immunoSEQ multiplex PCR, and TCRdb's table has in-frame clones only and misses some. Here the sample spans 90,000 to 150,000 clones, 53% being singletons. Treatment in this sample: oral pan-JAK inhibitor, 5-10 mg twice daily. The sample belongs to a study of CD8+ T cells in alopecia areata. General study results and limits: Normal-skin resident alphabeta T cells also appear among scalp sample sequences.

V was clipped by 3 bases and J by 7 bases; unmatched bases: 8. Germline values: CDR1 MGHRA, CDR2 YSYEKL. This CDR3 comprises 14 residues. The sequence was obtained from a human donor with alopecia areata. Sequencing was performed on CD4+ T cells sorted from blood, taken at week 4, from a patient treated with tofacitinib. The chain has TRBV4-1 and TRBJ1-1; TRBD1 matches 7 bases. CDR3 sequence reads: CASSHPGQNLEAFF. In DNA, the CDR3 is TGCGCCAGCAGCCATCCGGGACAGAATCTTGAAGCTTTCTTT.